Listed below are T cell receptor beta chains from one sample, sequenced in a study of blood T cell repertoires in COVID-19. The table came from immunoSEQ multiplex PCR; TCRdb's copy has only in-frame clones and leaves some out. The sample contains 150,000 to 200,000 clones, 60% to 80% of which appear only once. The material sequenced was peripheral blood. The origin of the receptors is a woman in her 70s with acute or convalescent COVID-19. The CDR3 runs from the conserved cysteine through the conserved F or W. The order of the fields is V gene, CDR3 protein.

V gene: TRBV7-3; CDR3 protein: CASSPELAASYEQYF
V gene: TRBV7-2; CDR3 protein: CASSRTGGEKLFF
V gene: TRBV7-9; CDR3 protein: CASSLNLAGVNEQFF
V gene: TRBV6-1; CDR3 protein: CASSEGAGWQPQHF
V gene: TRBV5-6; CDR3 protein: CASSLGGGSTDTQYF
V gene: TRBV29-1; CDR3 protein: CSVGPSGETQYF
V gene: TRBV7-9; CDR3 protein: CASSYPSSAISSYNEQFF
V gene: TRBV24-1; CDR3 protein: CATSDLKSPAVPTDTQYF
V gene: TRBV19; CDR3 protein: CASSIGSGRLLIGQETQYF
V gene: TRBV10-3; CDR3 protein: CAISDGLYSNQPQHF
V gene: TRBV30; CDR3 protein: CALLDSGSSYEQYF
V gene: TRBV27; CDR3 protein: CASREDFSSQETQYF
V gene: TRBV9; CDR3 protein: CASSAQLQGTGYTF
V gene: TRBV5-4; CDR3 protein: CASSTSRNTEAFF
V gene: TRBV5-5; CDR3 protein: CASSLSQGPYEQYF
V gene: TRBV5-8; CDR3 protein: CASSLRTGEQYF
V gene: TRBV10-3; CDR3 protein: CAISEGPDEIEAFF
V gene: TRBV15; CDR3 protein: CATSRGTSEKDTQYF
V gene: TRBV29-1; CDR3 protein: CSFRTGIAYEQYF
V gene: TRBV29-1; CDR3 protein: CSALGTSSTDTQYF
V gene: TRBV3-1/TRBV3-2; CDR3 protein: CASSQRRWDRGLSSSYNSPLHF
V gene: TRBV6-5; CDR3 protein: CASSSPAGVDTEAFF
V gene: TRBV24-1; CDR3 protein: CATSDNQGVGGYTF
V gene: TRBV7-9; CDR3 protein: CASSPLGQGGPPLHF
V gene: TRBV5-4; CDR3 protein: CASSLGLAGEYEQFF
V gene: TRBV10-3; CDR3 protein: CAISEGDSSYNEQFF
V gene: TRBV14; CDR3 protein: CASSLGTSGSRAEQFF
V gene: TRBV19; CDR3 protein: CASRSANSPLHF
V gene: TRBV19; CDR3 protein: CASSGTGVRTGELFF
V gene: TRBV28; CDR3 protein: CASSPGQGTDTQYF
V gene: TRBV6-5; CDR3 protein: CASRRLRQVNTEAFF
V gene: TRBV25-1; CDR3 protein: CASSETGLGNTIYF
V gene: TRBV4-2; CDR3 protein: CASSPERVLNEQFF
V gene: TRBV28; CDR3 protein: CASTGGVGQPQHF
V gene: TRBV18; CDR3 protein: CASSPNMAQGQPQHF
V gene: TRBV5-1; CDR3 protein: CASRRLDRGPGELFF
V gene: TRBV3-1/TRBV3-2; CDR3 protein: CASSHGQGYEQYF
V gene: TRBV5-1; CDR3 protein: CASSRGLSSTDTQYF
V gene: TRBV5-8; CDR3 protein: CASSLGGQGGYGYTF
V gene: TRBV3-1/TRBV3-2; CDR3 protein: CASSQDFSLAGYEQYF
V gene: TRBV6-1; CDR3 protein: CASSEASGPGLTTGNTIYF
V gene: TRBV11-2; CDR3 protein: CASSLVSGAYNEQFF
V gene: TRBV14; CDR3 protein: CASSQDGWYLNTEAFF
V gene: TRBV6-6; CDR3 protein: CASSGTSIPYNEQFF
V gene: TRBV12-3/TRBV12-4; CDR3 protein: CASSHREQETQYF
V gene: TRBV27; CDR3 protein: CASSWKSVTGVTSSYEQYF
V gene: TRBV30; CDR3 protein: CAWSGLAGTDTQYF
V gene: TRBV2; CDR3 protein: CASSVSVTGGQPQHF
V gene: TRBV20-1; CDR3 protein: CSASPSSGFYEQYF
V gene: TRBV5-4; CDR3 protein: CASSSPGTSRYEQYF
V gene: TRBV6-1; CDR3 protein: CASSELLNTEAFF
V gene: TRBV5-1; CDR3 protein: CASSTGQGANVAIQYF